The 28 T cell receptor beta chains given below trace back to one sample, sequenced in a study of blood T cell repertoires in COVID-19. Sequenced by immunoSEQ multiplex PCR; TCRdb stores in-frame clones only, minus some. This repertoire shows about 200,000 clones, over 85% found once; its top ten account for around 4.2%. The specimen sequenced was PBMCs or T cells enriched from blood (not recorded which). All receptors come from a woman in her 30s with acute COVID-19.

The chain carries TRBV10-2 and TRBJ2-7, with D possibly TRBD1 on 6 matching bases. V lost 2 bases and J 0 bases, leaving 14 bases between the germline ends. Germline loops: CDR1 WSHSY, CDR2 SAAADI. The CDR3 sequence is 16 residues long. The chain's CDR3 is CASSEGTRHHSYEQYF. The CDR3 DNA reads TGCGCCAGCAGTGAGGGGACACGGCACCACTCCTACGAGCAGTACTTC.

V gene TRBV6-1 combines with J gene TRBJ2-5; perhaps TRBD1 as D (5 bases). The CDR3 has 15 residues. Germline CDR1 is MNHNS and CDR2 is SASEGT. V was clipped by 3 bases and J by 5 bases, with 16 bases between them. The CDR3 DNA sequence: TGTGCCAGCAGTGAGTTTAGGGGTAGAGGCGAGACCCAGTACTTC. This codes for CASSEFRGRGETQYF.

The CDR3 sequence is CSVVDPNGGYGYTF. The CDR3 DNA reads as TGCAGCGTCGTGGACCCAAACGGGGGTTATGGCTACACCTTC. This chain connects TRBV29-1 to TRBJ1-2; D may be TRBD1 (5 bases). Germline V gives CDR1 SQVTM, CDR2 ANQGSEA. Trimming removed 6 bases from V and 5 bases from J, with 19 bases in between. The CDR3 has 14 residues.

The V gene is TRBV5-6, the J gene TRBJ1-2; 9 bases agree with TRBD1. With V trimmed by 0 bases and J by 2 bases, 5 bases remained unmatched. This CDR3 has 16 residues. Germline values: CDR1 SGHDT, CDR2 YYEEEE. The CDR3: CASSLDSDRGNYGYTF. The CDR3 DNA sequence: TGTGCCAGCAGCTTGGATTCGGACAGGGGAAACTATGGCTACACCTTC.

J is TRBJ1-2 and V is TRBV28, with D perhaps matching TRBD1 (6 bases). Trimming cost V 3 bases and J 0 bases, with 8 bases left between them. The CDR3 loop spans 14 amino acids. CDR1 is MDHEN, CDR2 SYDVKM, per germline. The CDR3 DNA is TGTGCCAGCAGTTTGAACAGGGCTAACTATGGCTACACCTTC. It is translated as CASSLNRANYGYTF.

The chain carries TRBV7-3 and TRBJ1-6; D is possibly TRBD1 (6 bases). The V end lost 5 bases, the J end lost 0 bases, and 17 bases lay between the germline ends. The length of the CDR3 is 18 residues. Germline V gives CDR1 SGHTA, CDR2 FQGTGA. In DNA form, the CDR3 reads TGTGCCAGCAGCGTGGGGGCCGCAGGGAGCTCCTATAATTCACCCCTCCACTTT. Protein: CASSVGAAGSSYNSPLHF.

V is TRBV14 and J is TRBJ1-2; 7 positions agree with TRBD1. The CDR3 length is 14 residues. From germline, CDR1 is SGHDN and CDR2 FVKESK. The V and J ends lost 6 bases and 4 bases, in that order; junction bases with no gene match: 8. The DNA of the CDR3 is TGTGCCAGCAGTGGAGGGGGCGTAAGCTATGGCTACACCTTC. This encodes CASSGGGVSYGYTF.

V and J are TRBV9 and TRBJ2-1, with 10 bases aligning to TRBD1. The V and J ends lost 0 bases and 16 bases, in that order; junction bases with no gene match: 7. The CDR3 is made up of 13 amino acids. CDR1 and CDR2 (germline): SGDLS, YYNGEE. The CDR3 here is CASSVGDRGWGFF. The CDR3 DNA reads as TGTGCCAGCAGCGTAGGGGACAGGGGATGGGGATTCTTC.

This clone was observed once. The genes are TRBV6-5 and TRBJ1-2, with 10 positions matching TRBD1. Germline V gives CDR1 MNHEY, CDR2 SVGAGI. With 0 bases clipped from V and 2 bases from J, the junction kept 3 bases outside the gene matches. CDR3 length equals 16 residues. CDR3 nucleotides: TGTGCCAGCAGTTACTCGACGGGACAGGGGAACTATGGCTACACCTTC. Its translation is CASSYSTGQGNYGYTF.

V gene TRBV6-5 combines with J gene TRBJ2-1; 9 nucleotides match TRBD1. Germline V gene lookup returns CDR1 MNHEY and CDR2 SVGAGI. The CDR3 loop spans 16 amino acids. V gave up 0 bases and J gave up 9 bases; unmatched junction bases: 9. Here the CDR3 reads CASSYSSGQGQGEQFF. The CDR3 region has the DNA TGTGCCAGCAGTTACTCGTCGGGACAGGGACAGGGTGAGCAGTTCTTC.

The chain carries TRBV7-9 and TRBJ2-2, with 7 positions matching TRBD2. Germline V gene lookup returns CDR1 SEHNR and CDR2 FQNEAQ (reference sequence). Trimming at V came to 3 bases and at J to 1 base, leaving 8 bases not matched to a gene. This CDR3 contains 17 residues. Written as DNA, the CDR3 is TGTGCCAGCAGCTTTCGGGAGGCGGGGGTGAACACCGGGGAGCTGTTTTTT. Translated, it gives CASSFREAGVNTGELFF.

The chain is built from TRBV5-1 and TRBJ1-2, with D possibly being TRBD1 (5 bases). This CDR3 region has 13 residues. The V gene lost 2 bases and the J gene lost 4 bases, with 9 bases spanning the gap. Germline CDR1 reads SGHRS; CDR2 reads YFSETQ. The CDR3 region has the DNA TGCGCCAGCAGCTTACAGGAGCTCTATGGCTACACCTTC. Protein: CASSLQELYGYTF.

This chain joins TRBV7-8 and TRBJ2-3; weak D call: TRBD2 (6 bases). The CDR3 runs to 16 residues. Germline V CDR1 and CDR2: SGHVS, FQNEAQ. Trimming shortened V by 5 bases and J by 2 bases, and 17 bases separated the two germline ends. The DNA for the CDR3 is TGTGCCAGCAGCCCGCCGGACGGGGGTTCCACAGATACGCAGTATTTT. This codes for CASSPPDGGSTDTQYF.

The chain links TRBV27 to TRBJ1-6; D remains unclear. The CDR3 has 16 amino acids. The V gene lost 0 bases and the J gene lost 7 bases, with 13 bases spanning the gap. Germline CDR1 is MNHEY and CDR2 is SMNVEV (reference sequence). In DNA, the CDR3 is TGTGCCAGCAGTTTATCGAAGGGAGAGCGAAATTCACCCCTCCACTTT. Encoded protein: CASSLSKGERNSPLHF.

The chain is built from TRBV19 and TRBJ2-1; D is uncertain. The ends were cut back, 5 bases at V and 8 bases at J, with 19 bases in the middle. Germline lookup yields CDR1 LNHDA and CDR2 SQIVND (reference sequence). This CDR3 has 15 amino acids. The DNA for the CDR3 is TGTGCCAGTAGTCTCCTCGCGGTTGGCCGCTATGAGCAGTTCTTC. It encodes CASSLLAVGRYEQFF.

In its sample, this clone was seen a few times. The V call is TRBV27, the J call TRBJ2-1, with TRBD1 identical over 8 bases. Trimming removed 2 bases from V and 8 bases from J; junction bases left unmatched: 2. The CDR3 sequence is 13 residues long. Germline V gene lookup returns CDR1 MNHEY and CDR2 SMNVEV (reference sequence). Here the CDR3 DNA reads TGTGCCAGCAGTTTACGGACAGGGTATGAGCAGTTCTTC. This translates into CASSLRTGYEQFF.

Worth noting for this clone: A read error may account for a junction end that differs from germline. Other nucleotide sequences in the sample specify the same CDR3. The chain carries TRBV7-3 and TRBJ1-1; D ambiguous. Per the germline V gene, CDR1 is SGHTA and CDR2 is FQGTGA. This CDR3 is 13 amino acids long. The CDR3 region is CASSLERHTEAFF. DNA for the CDR3: TGCGCCAGCAGCCTGGAGCGCCACACTGAAGCTTTCTTT.

The gene calls are TRBV3-1 (or the pseudogene TRBV3-2) and TRBJ2-1, with 11 bases matching TRBD1. Trimming cost V 4 bases and J 9 bases; bases outside gene matches: 2. This CDR3 has 13 residues. The germline V gene has CDR1 LGHDT and CDR2 YNNKEL (reference sequence). CDR3 residues: CASSLGQGGEQFF. DNA of the CDR3: TGTGCCAGCAGCCTGGGACAGGGGGGTGAGCAGTTCTTC.

This chain connects TRBV24-1 to TRBJ1-2; no clear D gene. The germline gives CDR1 KGHDR, CDR2 SFDVKD. The CDR3 is made up of 14 amino acids. Deletions cut 3 bases from V and 3 bases from J, with 10 bases between. CDR3 region: CATSDAAWDYGYTF. DNA of the CDR3: TGTGCCACCAGTGATGCGGCGTGGGACTATGGCTACACCTTC.

V gene TRBV24-1 combines with J gene TRBJ2-1, with D possibly being TRBD1 (6 bases). This CDR3 has 11 amino acids. Germline lookup yields CDR1 KGHDR and CDR2 SFDVKD. V lost 7 bases, J lost 6 bases, and 6 bases lay in between. As DNA, the CDR3 is TGTGCCACCAGCAGGGGCAATGAGCAGTTCTTC. Encoded protein: CATSRGNEQFF.

The J gene is TRBJ1-1, the V gene TRBV7-9, with a tentative D call TRBD1 (5 bases). Germline CDR1 is SEHNR and CDR2 is FQNEAQ (reference sequence). The CDR3 extends over 15 amino acids. The V end was cut by 1 base, the J end by 4 bases, with 13 bases between. The chain's CDR3 is CASSLVGREGTEAFF. For the CDR3, the DNA is TGTGCCAGCAGCTTAGTGGGCAGGGAGGGCACTGAAGCTTTCTTT.

V usage is TRBV19 and J usage is TRBJ2-3; TRBD2 agrees at 11 bases. There are 14 residues in the CDR3. V shed 10 bases, J shed 0 bases, and the junction held 3 bases outside the gene matches. Germline lookup yields CDR1 LNHDA and CDR2 SQIVND (reference sequence). CDR3 nucleotides: TGTGCCACCAGACTAGCGGGGAGCACAGATACGCAGTATTTT. Protein product: CATRLAGSTDTQYF.

This clone was found once. The rearrangement links TRBV7-9 to TRBJ2-1; 7 bases line up with TRBD1. The CDR3 covers 14 residues. V shed 5 bases, J shed 4 bases, and the junction held 5 bases outside the gene matches. Per the germline V gene, CDR1 is SEHNR and CDR2 is FQNEAQ (reference sequence). The DNA of the CDR3 is TGTGCCAGCAGCCTGACAGGGTTTTACAATGAGCAGTTCTTC. It yields the protein CASSLTGFYNEQFF.

CDR3 nucleotides: TGTGCCAGTACAAGCACCTCTAACTATGGCTACACCTTC. This gives the protein CASTSTSNYGYTF. The chain couples TRBV19 to TRBJ1-2, with D uncertain. Deletions cut 7 bases from V and 0 bases from J, with 9 bases between. Germline V gene sequence: CDR1 LNHDA, CDR2 SQIVND (reference sequence). CDR3 length: 13 amino acids. The variable domain in full, with the rest retrieved from reference TRBV19 and TRBJ1-2, is DGGITQSPKYLFRKEGQNVTLSCEQNLNHDAMYWYRQDPGQGLRLIYYSQIVNDFQKGDIAEGYSVSREKKESFPLTVTSAQKNPTAFYLCASTSTSNYGYTFGSGTRLTVV.

The chain uses TRBV7-3 and TRBJ2-7; maybe TRBD1 (6 bases). The CDR3 has 17 residues. V dropped 5 bases and J dropped 1 base, with 21 bases sitting between them. The germline V gene has CDR1 SGHTA and CDR2 FQGTGA. The CDR3 sequence is CASSKTGTRRPSYEQYF. The CDR3 bases are TGTGCCAGCAGCAAAACCGGGACACGGAGACCTTCCTACGAGCAGTACTTC.

The chain links TRBV6-1 to TRBJ1-1; 8 bases are a match to TRBD1. The V gene's germline CDR1 is MNHNS and CDR2 SASEGT. CDR3 length: 14 residues. V dropped 2 bases and J dropped 3; count of bases not matched to a gene: 2. The CDR3 DNA is TGTGCCAGCAGTGAACAGGGGGCGCACACTGAAGCTTTCTTT. It yields the protein CASSEQGAHTEAFF.

This clone was observed a handful of times. The V call is TRBV4-3, the J call TRBJ1-5; D is undetermined. Germline V CDR1 and CDR2: LGHNA, YSLEER. The CDR3 totals 15 residues. The V end lost 0 bases, the J end lost 0 bases, and 6 bases lay between the germline ends. CDR3 region: CASSQDLSSNQPQHF. The DNA for the CDR3 is TGCGCCAGCAGCCAAGATCTGAGTAGCAATCAGCCCCAGCATTTT.

This clone was counted a single time. The genes are TRBV27 and TRBJ2-2; TRBD1 agrees at 7 bases. The CDR3 runs 12 residues. The germline V gene encodes CDR1 MNHEY and CDR2 SMNVEV (reference sequence). V shed 6 bases and J 7 bases; nucleotides not matched to a gene: 2. In nucleotides, the CDR3 is TGTGCCAGCAGCAACAGGGGCGGGGAGCTGTTTTTT. Its protein is CASSNRGGELFF.